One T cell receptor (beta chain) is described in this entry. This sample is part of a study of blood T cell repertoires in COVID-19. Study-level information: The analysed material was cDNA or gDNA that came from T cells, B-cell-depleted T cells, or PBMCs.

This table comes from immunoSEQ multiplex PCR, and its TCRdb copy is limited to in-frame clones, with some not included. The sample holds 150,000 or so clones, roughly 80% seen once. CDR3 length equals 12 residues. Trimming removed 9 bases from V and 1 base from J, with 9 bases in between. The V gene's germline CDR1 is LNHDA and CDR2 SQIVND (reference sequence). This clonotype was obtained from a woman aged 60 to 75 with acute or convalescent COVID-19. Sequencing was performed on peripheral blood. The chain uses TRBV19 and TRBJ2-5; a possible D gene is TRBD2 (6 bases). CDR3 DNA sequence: TGTGCCAGCAGGGACTTCCAAGAGACCCAGTACTTC. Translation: CASRDFQETQYF.